This T cell receptor beta chain was sequenced during a study of neoadjuvant anti-PD-1 for oral cavity cancer. Study-wide background: Nivolumab at 3 mg/kg was mostly given biweekly, three to four doses, pre-surgery.

Libraries were prepared by immunoSEQ multiplex PCR; TCRdb keeps only in-frame clonotypes and omits some of them. This repertoire shows approximately 17,000 clones, around three fifths found once; its top ten account for around 3%. V dropped 0 bases and J dropped 2 bases, with 5 bases sitting between them. Germline V gene lookup returns CDR1 LGHNA and CDR2 YNFKEQ. This CDR3 has 14 residues. The patients had HPV-negative, locally advanced oral cavity squamous cell carcinoma. The material was PBMCs, obtained before nivolumab (anti-PD-1) treatment. The TCR comes from a person aged 35-79 years with oral cavity squamous cell carcinoma. This chain connects TRBV4-2 to TRBJ2-1; a possible D gene is TRBD1 (5 bases). The CDR3, as DNA: TGTGCCAGCAGCCAAGAAGGGGCCTACAATGAGCAGTTCTTC. This encodes CASSQEGAYNEQFF.